This T cell receptor beta chain was found in a study of blood T cell repertoires in COVID-19. Per the germline V gene, CDR1 is SQVTM and CDR2 is ANQGSEA. The CDR3 has 14 amino acids. The germline V and J ends were trimmed by 4 bases and 0 bases, with 10 bases remaining between them. Assay used: immunoSEQ multiplex PCR; TCRdb lists only in-frame clones, some missing. The sample has roughly 390,000 clones; more than 75% are singletons. The rearrangement joins TRBV29-1 to TRBJ2-1; weak D call: TRBD1 (7 bases). The TCR originated in a woman in her thirties with COVID-19, enrolled during active disease. The specimen sequenced was peripheral blood. CDR3 DNA: TGCAGCGTTGGCGGGACAGACTCCTACAATGAGCAGTTCTTC. It codes for CSVGGTDSYNEQFF.